This T cell receptor beta chain comes out of a study of T cell responses to AZD1222 COVID-19 vaccine. Concerning this clone itself: Its specificity is unknown.

Study-wide findings and caveats: Seropositive at baseline were only a handful of AZD1222 recipients. Only after the peak T cell response were repertoires sampled. Donors skewed white British and female; clonal diversity was possibly underestimated.

V was shortened by 9 bases and J by 7 bases, with 15 bases between the two germline ends. Looked up from germline, CDR1 is MDHEN and CDR2 is SYDVKM. The CDR3 extends over 12 amino acids. Data came from immunoSEQ multiplex PCR; TCRdb stores just in-frame clones and leaves some out. The data hold under 110,000 clones, with 80% to 90% observed a single time. The specimen comprised peripheral blood, sampled 28 days after the second AZD1222 dose. The source is an adult who received the AZD1222 COVID-19 vaccine. This chain uses TRBV28 with TRBJ1-2; D is uncertain. The CDR3 region is CASGRRTGGYTF. The DNA for the CDR3 is TGTGCCAGTGGGAGGCGCACGGGTGGCTACACCTTC.